The rows below give T cell receptor beta chains drawn from one sample of a study of identical twins. TCRdb re-called the 5' RACE reads with MiXCR, one entry per CDR3 protein. The sample lists some 440,000 distinct CDR3 sequences, approximately 24% occurring once. These records were also assigned to another study, of T cells expressing NK-cell markers.

Sequences were obtained from CD4+ T cells sorted from blood. Every receptor here comes from a woman under 30 in good health. The CDR3 runs from the conserved cysteine through the conserved F or W. The D gene is left open where the match is weak. Size tells how often a clone was seen (once, few, many) or the class of an expanded clone, and some rows leave it out.

abundance	v_gene	j_gene	len	d_gene	CDR3nt	CDR3aa
.	TRBV7-8	TRBJ1-2	17	.	TGTGCCAGCAGCCATGCCATAGGTCGGGGGTTTAACTATGGCTACACCTTC	CASSHAIGRGFNYGYTF
.	TRBV6-1	TRBJ2-5	16	.	TGTGCCAGCAGTGAAGGGGCCAGGATGACCCAAGAGACCCAGTACTTC	CASSEGARMTQETQYF
.	TRBV20-1	TRBJ2-1	11	.	TGCAGTGCTAGAACACAGGGAAAGCAGTTCTTC	CSARTQGKQFF
.	TRBV6-1	TRBJ2-6	17	TRBD1	TGTGCCAGCAGTGTCTTAGGGACAGGGGAAGCGGCCAACGTCCTGACTTTC	CASSVLGTGEAANVLTF
once	TRBV6-2/TRBV6-3	TRBJ2-7	14	TRBD1	TGTGCCAGTCGAGCCGGGACAGGGGACTACGAGCAGTACTTC	CASRAGTGDYEQYF
.	TRBV12-3/TRBV12-4	TRBJ1-1	14	TRBD1	TGTGCCAGCAGTGCCGACAGGGGGCGGACTGAAGCTTTCTTT	CASSADRGRTEAFF
.	TRBV5-1	TRBJ2-5	15	.	TGCGCCAGCAGCTTGGATGGACACCCACAAGAGACCCAGTACTTC	CASSLDGHPQETQYF
.	TRBV7-9	TRBJ2-2	15	TRBD2	TGTGCCGCAGCCTATACCGGGACTAGCGTCAGGGAGCTGTTTTTT	CAAAYTGTSVRELFF
few	TRBV20-1	TRBJ1-1	16	.	TGCAGTGCTAGAGATCCCCCCGACTGGATGAACACTGAAGCTTTCTTT	CSARDPPDWMNTEAFF
.	TRBV28	TRBJ1-4	15	.	TGTGCCAGCAGTTTCCTAGGGGTTGGGAATGAAAAACTGTTTTTT	CASSFLGVGNEKLFF
.	TRBV2	TRBJ2-7	12	.	TGTGCCAGCAGTGTTTCTAGTCCCCTTCAGTACTTC	CASSVSSPLQYF
.	TRBV5-5	TRBJ2-3	16	TRBD1	TGTGCCAGCAGCGGACCGGGACAGGGGGCAAGGGATACGCAGTATTTT	CASSGPGQGARDTQYF
.	TRBV12-3/TRBV12-4	TRBJ2-5	21	TRBD2	TGTGCCAGCAGTTTTAGCGGACTTAGTTTAGCGGGGGGGCGCTTGGGGGAGACCCAGTACTTC	CASSFSGLSLAGGRLGETQYF
.	TRBV5-1	TRBJ2-1	15	.	TGCGCCAGCAGCTTGGTTGCTGCCTCCAACAATGAGCAGTTCTTC	CASSLVAASNNEQFF
few	TRBV6-1	TRBJ2-2	15	TRBD1	TGTGCCAGCAGAACAAGACAGGGCCCCACCGGGGAGCTGTTTTTT	CASRTRQGPTGELFF
.	TRBV3-1	TRBJ2-1	12	.	TGTGCCAGCAGCCAAGGTGGGGATGAGCAGTTCTTC	CASSQGGDEQFF
.	TRBV5-1	TRBJ1-1	13	.	TGCGCCAGCAGCTTGGAACTAACAGAAGGAGCTTTCTTT	CASSLELTEGAFF
few	TRBV14	TRBJ1-4	13	.	TGTGCCAGCAGCCACGGACAGCTCGAAAAACTGTTTTTT	CASSHGQLEKLFF
.	TRBV20-1	TRBJ2-7	16	TRBD1	TGCAGTGCTATAATCGCGGGGACAGGGGGATCCGGTACTAACTACTTC	CSAIIAGTGGSGTNYF
.	TRBV20-1	TRBJ2-7	12	.	TGCAGTGCTAAAGGGGAGGACTACGAGCAGTACTTC	CSAKGEDYEQYF